The 19 T cell receptor beta chains below all came from one sample that was sequenced in a study of shared clonotypes between healthy human individuals. Some clones are missing from TCRdb's copy, which holds only in-frame ones; the method was immunoSEQ multiplex PCR. This sample has about 1 million clones; around 75% occur once, and the top ten carry around 1.4%. The material sequenced was memory CD4+ T cells sorted from blood. Subset denoted: CD45RA-negative fraction. These receptors all stem from a man between 18 and 29 years old in good health.

The V call is TRBV7-6, the J call TRBJ2-1, with D uncertain. Germline V gives CDR1 SGHVS, CDR2 FNYEAQ. The CDR3 totals 13 residues. The V end was cut by 8 bases, the J end by 3 bases, with 11 bases between. CDR3: CASGETSYNEQFF. DNA of the CDR3: TGTGCCAGCGGTGAGACGAGCTACAATGAGCAGTTCTTC.

The chain recombines TRBV10-3 with TRBJ1-4; 8 positions agree with TRBD1. The V segment lost 6 bases and the J segment 3 bases; nucleotides outside the gene matches: 6. This CDR3 has 15 residues. CDR1 is ENHRY and CDR2 is SYGVKD in the germline V gene. CDR3 in amino acids: CAISASGGPNEKLFF. The CDR3, as DNA: TGTGCCATCAGCGCCTCAGGGGGCCCTAATGAAAAACTGTTTTTT.

The chain uses TRBV15 and TRBJ1-2; maybe TRBD1 (5 bases). V was clipped by 1 base and J by 6 bases, with 15 bases between them. This CDR3 region has 15 residues. Per germline, CDR1 LNHNV and CDR2 YYDKDF (reference sequence). CDR3 sequence (DNA): TGTGCCACCAGCAGAGTTGGCCCGGGGGGAGATGGCTACACCTTC. Amino acid sequence: CATSRVGPGGDGYTF.

The chain carries TRBV14 and TRBJ1-1; D ambiguous. Trimming left V 7 bases short and J 5 bases short, with 17 bases between. Looked up from germline, CDR1 is SGHDN and CDR2 is FVKESK. CDR3 size: 14 residues. The CDR3, as DNA: TGTGCCAGCAAGAGCCCACAGCCGGGAACTGAAGCTTTCTTT. It is translated as CASKSPQPGTEAFF.

This chain connects TRBV2 to TRBJ1-2, with TRBD1 matching over 7 bases. V shed 6 bases, J shed 1 base, and the junction held 5 bases outside the gene matches. The germline V gene encodes CDR1 SNHLY and CDR2 FYNNEI. The CDR3 spans 14 residues. The CDR3 region is CASSRQGGNYGYTF. For the CDR3, the DNA is TGTGCCAGCAGCCGACAGGGAGGTAACTATGGCTACACCTTC.

This chain connects TRBV11-2 to TRBJ2-3, with 10 bases fitting TRBD2. Trimming at V came to 5 bases and at J to 3 bases, leaving 5 bases not matched to a gene. Germline CDR1 reads SGHAT; CDR2 reads FQNNGV. There are 15 residues in the CDR3. The CDR3: CASSTSGRETDTQYF. The CDR3 coding sequence is TGTGCCAGCAGCACCAGCGGGAGGGAGACAGATACGCAGTATTTT.

This rearrangement joins TRBV20-1 to TRBJ2-1; no clear D. The V end lost 4 bases, the J end lost 4 bases, and 5 bases lay between the germline ends. The CDR3 length is 11 residues. Germline lookup yields CDR1 DFQATT and CDR2 SNEGSKA (reference sequence). DNA for the CDR3: TGCAGTGCTAATTGGTACAATGAGCAGTTCTTC. Residues: CSANWYNEQFF.

A word on this clone: Other DNA sequences of this sample code for an identical CDR3. V is TRBV5-4 and J is TRBJ2-3; TRBD2 agrees at 10 bases. With 0 bases clipped from V and 0 bases from J, the junction kept 1 base outside the gene matches. The CDR3 spans 16 residues. Germline CDR1 and CDR2: SGHNT and YYREEE (reference sequence). The CDR3 DNA reads TGTGCCAGCAGCTTGGAACTAGCGGGGAGCACAGATACGCAGTATTTT. Protein product: CASSLELAGSTDTQYF.

V gene TRBV7-3 combines with J gene TRBJ2-2, with TRBD1 matching 9 bases. The J segment lost 5 bases and the V segment lost 4 bases, leaving 8 bases of the junction unmatched. This CDR3 contains 16 residues. The germline CDR1 and CDR2 sequences are SGHTA and FQGTGA. In DNA, the CDR3 is TGTGCCAGCAGCTCCCCCGGGACAGGGTTTACCGGGGAGCTGTTTTTT. It encodes CASSSPGTGFTGELFF.

The rearrangement uses TRBV9 and TRBJ2-7; D remains unclear. V lost 0 bases, J lost 3 bases, and 10 bases lay in between. The CDR3 totals 14 residues. Germline CDR1 and CDR2: SGDLS and YYNGEE. The CDR3 loop is CASSVGAEGYEQYF. CDR3 nucleotides: TGTGCCAGCAGCGTAGGGGCAGAAGGCTACGAGCAGTACTTC.

The chain recombines TRBV19 with TRBJ2-5; D remains unclear. The CDR3 is 13 residues long. Germline loops: CDR1 LNHDA, CDR2 SQIVND (reference sequence). V was cut by 6 bases and J by 5 bases, with 13 bases left in between. The CDR3 region has the DNA TGTGCCAGTAGCCGGGCCGAACGGGAGACCCAGTACTTC. Its translation: CASSRAERETQYF.

This chain uses TRBV5-4 with TRBJ2-7; 11 positions agree with TRBD2. Germline V gene sequence: CDR1 SGHNT, CDR2 YYREEE (reference sequence). Losses at the gene ends were 2 bases for V and 6 bases for J; bases not matched to a gene: 4. The length of the CDR3 is 14 residues. As DNA, the CDR3 is TGTGCCAGCAGCTTATCGACTAGCGGGACCGAGCAGTACTTC. This gives the protein CASSLSTSGTEQYF.

This clone has only one observation. The chain combines TRBV27 with TRBJ1-1; no firm D call. V lost 5 bases and J lost 0, with 13 bases in between. CDR1 is MNHEY and CDR2 is SMNVEV in the germline V gene (reference sequence). The CDR3 is made up of 15 amino acids. In DNA, the CDR3 is TGTGCCAGCAGTGCCTGGAACAGCGTGAACACTGAAGCTTTCTTT. It yields the protein CASSAWNSVNTEAFF.

This rearrangement joins TRBV30 to TRBJ1-2, with D possibly matching TRBD1 (5 bases). The germline gives CDR1 GTSNPN, CDR2 SVGIG (reference sequence). CDR3 length equals 12 residues. V lost 3 bases and J lost 6, with 11 bases in between. CDR3 DNA: TGTGCCTGGAGGGGGGTCGGGGATGGCTACACCTTC. It specifies CAWRGVGDGYTF.

In its sample, this clone was seen a few times. The chain couples TRBV2 to TRBJ1-1; D uncertain. CDR1 is SNHLY, CDR2 FYNNEI, per germline. The CDR3 loop spans 13 amino acids. Trimming took 4 bases from V and 6 from J, leaving 12 bases between them. The CDR3 sequence: CASSGTAKAEAFF. The CDR3 bases are TGTGCCAGCAGTGGGACGGCCAAGGCTGAAGCTTTCTTT. Full variable domain (remainder filled in from reference TRBV2 and TRBJ1-1): EPEVTQTPSHQVTQMGQEVILRCVPISNHLYFYWYRQILGQKVEFLVSFYNNEISEKSEIFDDQFSVERPDGSNFTLKIRSTKLEDSAMYFCASSGTAKAEAFFGQGTRLTVV.

The V and J genes are TRBV7-2 and TRBJ2-1; 12 bases agree with TRBD2. Germline lookup yields CDR1 SGHTA and CDR2 FQGNSA. The CDR3 extends over 17 amino acids. V shed 4 bases and J 4 bases; nucleotides not matched to a gene: 8. CDR3 DNA: TGTGCCAGCAGCTCCGTACTAGCGGGAGGATCTTACAATGAGCAGTTCTTC. It translates to CASSSVLAGGSYNEQFF.

The V call is TRBV5-1, the J call TRBJ2-2, with D perhaps given as TRBD1 or TRBD2 (5 bases each). Germline V gives CDR1 SGHRS, CDR2 YFSETQ. The CDR3 runs to 17 residues. V was shortened by 5 bases and J by 6 bases, with 23 bases between the two germline ends. CDR3 bases: TGCGCCAGCAGGGCGGCCCCCACGGGGCCGGTCGCCGGGGAGCTGTTTTTT. Residues: CASRAAPTGPVAGELFF.

The table lists this clone with a few counts. The chain is built from TRBV7-6 and TRBJ1-3, with D perhaps TRBD1 (5 bases). The germline CDR1 and CDR2 sequences are SGHVS and FNYEAQ. The CDR3 extends over 15 amino acids. Trimming removed 6 bases from V and 4 bases from J, with 16 bases in between. The CDR3 loop reads CASSDRRAGGNTIYF. The CDR3, as DNA: TGTGCCAGCAGTGACAGAAGGGCAGGGGGAAACACCATATATTTT. Full variable domain (rest looked up from reference TRBV7-6 and TRBJ1-3): GAGVSQSPRYKVTKRGQDVALRCDPISGHVSLYWYRQALGQGPEFLTYFNYEAQQDKSGLPNDRFSAERPEGSISTLTIQRTEQRDSAMYRCASSDRRAGGNTIYFGEGSWLTVV.

CDR3 sequence: CASRPGHLNSPLHF. The CDR3 DNA reads TGTGCCAGCAGACCGGGACACCTAAATTCACCCCTCCACTTT. The chain links TRBV28 to TRBJ1-6, with a possible D match to TRBD1 (6 bases). V gave up 6 bases and J gave up 7 bases, with 13 bases separating them. CDR1 and CDR2 from the germline V gene are MDHEN and SYDVKM. This CDR3 is 14 amino acids long.